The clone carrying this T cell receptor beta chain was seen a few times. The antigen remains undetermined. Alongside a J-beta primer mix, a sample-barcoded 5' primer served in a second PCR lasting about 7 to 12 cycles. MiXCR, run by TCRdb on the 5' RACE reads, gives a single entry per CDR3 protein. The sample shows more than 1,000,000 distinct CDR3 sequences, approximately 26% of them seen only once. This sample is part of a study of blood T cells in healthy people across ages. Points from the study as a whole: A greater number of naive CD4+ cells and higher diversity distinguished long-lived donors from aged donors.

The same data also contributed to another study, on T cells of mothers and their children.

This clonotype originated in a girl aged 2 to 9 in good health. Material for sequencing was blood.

The CDR3 DNA follows: TGCAGCGTTAAGCGGACGGCTAACTATGGCTACACCTTC. Translation gives CSVKRTANYGYTF. V and J are TRBV29-1 and TRBJ1-2; D is ambiguous. The germline gives CDR1 SQVTM, CDR2 ANQGSEA. V lost 5 bases to trimming and J lost 0 bases, with 10 bases between them. The CDR3 contains 13 residues.